The TCR beta chain under discussion was sequenced for a study of control samples from healthy donors and cancer patients. Assay: immunoSEQ multiplex PCR; the TCRdb copy retains only in-frame clones and omits some. The sample includes roughly 100,000 clones, approximately 83% of them seen just once. CDR3 length equals 14 residues. Trimming stripped 4 bases from V and 1 base from J, with 8 bases between. Germline V CDR1 and CDR2: LNHDA, SQIVND (reference sequence). This receptor was obtained from a woman between 50 and 59 years old in good health. Sequencing was carried out using blood. The J gene is TRBJ1-5, the V gene TRBV19, with a tentative D call TRBD1 (5 bases). CDR3 protein: CASSRGPSNQPQHF. The DNA for the CDR3 is TGTGCCAGTAGTAGGGGACCCAGCAATCAGCCCCAGCATTTT.